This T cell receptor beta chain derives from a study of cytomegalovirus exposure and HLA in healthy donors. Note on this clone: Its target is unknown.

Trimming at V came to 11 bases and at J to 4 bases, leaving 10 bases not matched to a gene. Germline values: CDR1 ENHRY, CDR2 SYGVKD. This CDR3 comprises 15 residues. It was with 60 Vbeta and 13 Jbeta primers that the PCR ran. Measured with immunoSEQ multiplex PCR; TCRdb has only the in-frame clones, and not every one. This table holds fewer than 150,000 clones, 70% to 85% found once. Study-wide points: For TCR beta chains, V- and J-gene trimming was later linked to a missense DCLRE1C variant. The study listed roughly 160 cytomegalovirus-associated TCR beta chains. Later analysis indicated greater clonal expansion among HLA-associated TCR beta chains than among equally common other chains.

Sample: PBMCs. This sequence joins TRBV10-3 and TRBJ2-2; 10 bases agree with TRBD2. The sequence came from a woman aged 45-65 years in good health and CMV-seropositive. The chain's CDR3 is CAVNQGTSVTGELFF. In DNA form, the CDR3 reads TGTGCCGTAAATCAGGGGACTAGCGTCACCGGGGAGCTGTTTTTT.